Described below is a single T cell receptor (beta chain) sequence and its context. Its antigen is undetermined. This entry belongs to a study of cytomegalovirus exposure and HLA in healthy donors. Study as a whole: For the 300 to 400 genotyped donors, approximately 82% fell within the Caucasian-associated ancestry cluster.

Regarding the study as a whole: Versus the approximately 700-donor mean, an Asian-associated ancestry cluster reportedly showed fewer N-insertions in a later analysis.

Amplification used 60 Vbeta primers and 13 Jbeta primers. Method: immunoSEQ multiplex PCR; TCRdb's copy keeps in-frame clones and lacks some. The sample includes about 110,000 clones, 65% to 80% of them seen just once. The CDR3 runs 17 residues. J was trimmed by 2 bases and V by 3 bases; bases with no gene match: 12. Germline loops: CDR1 SGHNT, CDR2 YYREEE (reference sequence). The sequencing input was PBMCs. This chain connects TRBV5-4 to TRBJ2-3; 7 bases agree with TRBD2. This TCR came from a human donor in good health. The CDR3 region is CASSSVWDYQYTDTQYF. CDR3 DNA: TGTGCCAGCAGCTCGGTCTGGGACTATCAGTACACAGATACGCAGTATTTT.